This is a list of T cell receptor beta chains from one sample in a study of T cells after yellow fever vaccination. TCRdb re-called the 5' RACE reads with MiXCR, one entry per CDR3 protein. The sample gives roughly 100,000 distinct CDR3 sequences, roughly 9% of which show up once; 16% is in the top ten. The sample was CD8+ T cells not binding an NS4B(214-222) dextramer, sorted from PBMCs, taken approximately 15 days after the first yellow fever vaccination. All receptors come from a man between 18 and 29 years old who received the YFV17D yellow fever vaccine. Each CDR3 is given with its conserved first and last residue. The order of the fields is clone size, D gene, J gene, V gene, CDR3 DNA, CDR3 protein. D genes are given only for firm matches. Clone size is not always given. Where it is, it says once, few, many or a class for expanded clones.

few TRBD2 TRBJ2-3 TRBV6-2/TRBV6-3 TGTGCCAGCAGTTTCCTCGGGACTAGCGGGAGAACAGATACGCAGTATTTT CASSFLGTSGRTDTQYF
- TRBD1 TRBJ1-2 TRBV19 TGTGCCAGTAGTATAGACCACAGGGGAACTAACTATGGCTACACCTTC CASSIDHRGTNYGYTF
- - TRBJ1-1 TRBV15 TGTGCCACCAGCAGGGAGAACACTGAAGCTTTCTTT CATSRENTEAFF
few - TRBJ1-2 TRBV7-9 TGTGCCAGCAGCCCTACCGACAGGACTAACTATGGCTACACCTTC CASSPTDRTNYGYTF
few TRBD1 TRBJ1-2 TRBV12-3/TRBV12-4 TGTGCCAGCAGTTCCGGACAGGTCAATGGCTACACCTTC CASSSGQVNGYTF
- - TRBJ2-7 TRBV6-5 TGTGCCAGCAGTTATTATGGAGGGAGGAGCTCCTACGAGCAGTACTTC CASSYYGGRSSYEQYF
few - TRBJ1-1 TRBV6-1 TGTGCCAGCAGCACCACTGGGGGGGGCACTGAAGCTTTCTTT CASSTTGGGTEAFF
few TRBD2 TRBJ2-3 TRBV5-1 TGCGCCAGCAGCACGATAGGACTAGCGGGGGCCAGCACAGATACGCAGTATTTT CASSTIGLAGASTDTQYF
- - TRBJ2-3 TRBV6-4 TGTGCCAGCGATTCAGGGTCCGATACGCAGTATTTT CASDSGSDTQYF
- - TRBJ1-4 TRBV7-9 TGTGCCAGCAGCTTCTTCAGGGTCAGAGAGGCTAATGAAAAACTGTTTTTT CASSFFRVREANEKLFF
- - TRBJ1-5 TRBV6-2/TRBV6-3 TGTGCCAGCAGTTACTTTATGGCGTTCGGCCCCTATCAGCCCCAGCATTTT CASSYFMAFGPYQPQHF
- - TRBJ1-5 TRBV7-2 TGTGCCAGCAGCTTAGGAGGAGGGGAAAATCAGCCCCAGCATTTT CASSLGGGENQPQHF
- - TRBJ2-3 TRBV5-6 TGTGCCAGCAGCAACGAGCGGCGGGTGAACGGGGATACGCAGTATTTT CASSNERRVNGDTQYF
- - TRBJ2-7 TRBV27 TGTGCCAGCAGTTTAGGCGCCTTCTACGAGCAGTACTTC CASSLGAFYEQYF
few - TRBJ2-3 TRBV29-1 TGCAGCGTTGATCCCCTCTTAAGCACAGATACGCAGTATTTT CSVDPLLSTDTQYF
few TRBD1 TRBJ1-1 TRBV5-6 TGTGCCAGCAGAGGACAGGGGGCGCGATCAACTGAAGCTTTCTTT CASRGQGARSTEAFF
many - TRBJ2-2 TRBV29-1 TGCAGCGTTACAGGGGAGGGCGGGGAGCTGTTTTTT CSVTGEGGELFF
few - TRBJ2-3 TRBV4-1 TGCGCCAGCAGCCAGGCTCCAATCAAGGATACGCAGTATTTT CASSQAPIKDTQYF
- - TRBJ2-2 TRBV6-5 TGTGCCAGCAGTTTGATGTACGGCACCGGGGAGCTGTTTTTT CASSLMYGTGELFF
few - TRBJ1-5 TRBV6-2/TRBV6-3 TGTGCCAGCAGTTGGACGGGACACGGCAATCAGCCCCAGCATTTT CASSWTGHGNQPQHF
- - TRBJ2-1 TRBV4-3 TGCGCCAGCAGCCAAGAAGGGGATGAGCAGTTCTTC CASSQEGDEQFF
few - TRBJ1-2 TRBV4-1 TGCGCCAGCAGCCAAGCTACGCCCTCAGCTAACTATGGCTACACCTTC CASSQATPSANYGYTF
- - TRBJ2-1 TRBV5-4 TGTGCCAGCAGCTCGACGGGACGTGAGCAGTTCTTC CASSSTGREQFF
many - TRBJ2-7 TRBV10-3 TGTGCCATCAGTGAGTCGGACAGCTCCTACGAGCAGTACTTC CAISESDSSYEQYF
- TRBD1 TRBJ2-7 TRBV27 TGTGCCAGCAGCGGGACAGGGGGCGACGAGCAGTACTTC CASSGTGGDEQYF
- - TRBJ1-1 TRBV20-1 TGCAGTGCTAGAGATCCTGCGGAGATTAGGGTTTACGCTGAAGCTTTCTTT CSARDPAEIRVYAEAFF
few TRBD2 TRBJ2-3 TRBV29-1 TGCAGCGTGGGGGGGGTGACATCGTCAGATACGCAGTATTTT CSVGGVTSSDTQYF
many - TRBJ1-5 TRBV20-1 TGCAGTGCTACCCCCCCGGGACAACGCATATGGCCCCAGCATTTT CSATPPGQRIWPQHF
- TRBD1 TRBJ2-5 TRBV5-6 TGTGCCAGCAGGGGACAGGGGGAGGTCCAGTACTTC CASRGQGEVQYF
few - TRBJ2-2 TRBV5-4 TGTGCCAGCAGCTCCGAGACTTCGAACACCGGGGAGCTGTTTTTT CASSSETSNTGELFF
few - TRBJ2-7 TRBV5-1 TGCGCCAGCAGCCCCGGGGCGGAATCCTACGAGCAGTACTTC CASSPGAESYEQYF
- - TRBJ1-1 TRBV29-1 TGCAGCGTTGGCCCAGGGAACACTGAAGCTTTCTTT CSVGPGNTEAFF
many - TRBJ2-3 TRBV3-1 TGTGCCAGCAGCCACCTTACTAAGTCAGGGACAGATACGCAGTATTTT CASSHLTKSGTDTQYF
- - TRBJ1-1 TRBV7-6 TGTGCCAGCAGCCGACCAACAGGGAATCCCACTGAAGCTTTCTTT CASSRPTGNPTEAFF
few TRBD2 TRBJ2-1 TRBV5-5 TGTGCCAGCAGCTTGGCCGGACTAGCGGGGTACAATGAGCAGTTCTTC CASSLAGLAGYNEQFF
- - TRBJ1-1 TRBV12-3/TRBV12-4 TGTGCCAGCAGTTTGTCCAAGGGCAACACTGAAGCTTTCTTT CASSLSKGNTEAFF
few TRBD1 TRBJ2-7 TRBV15 TGTGCCACCAGCAGAGGCGCAGGGGGCTACGAGCAGTACTTC CATSRGAGGYEQYF
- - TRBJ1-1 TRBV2 TGTGCCAGCAGTGGGGGCAGCATCACTGAAGCTTTCTTT CASSGGSITEAFF
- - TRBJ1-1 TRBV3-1 TGTGCCACCAGCCAACACCCGACAGGAAGTCGGAACACTGAAGCTTTCTTT CATSQHPTGSRNTEAFF